In its sample, the clone carrying this T cell receptor beta chain was seen many times. The data were taken from a study of T cells in Graves' hyperthyroidism and ophthalmopathy. The ends were cut back, 1 base at V and 8 bases at J, with 11 bases in the middle. Germline lookup yields CDR1 SNHLY and CDR2 FYNNEI. The CDR3 runs to 14 residues. The investigators amplified TCR beta CDR3 regions from RNA transcripts. First-round RT-PCR of the TCR CDR3 relied on the HTBI primer set. MiXCR was run by TCRdb on the multiplex PCR reads, yielding one entry per CDR3 protein. The sample has some 270,000 distinct CDR3 sequences, approximately 15% seen once; the top ten hold less than 8%.

Sequencing was performed on blood. The rearrangement links TRBV2 to TRBJ1-4; D perhaps matches TRBD1 (6 bases). This TCR was sampled from a woman aged 40 to 50 with Graves' hyperthyroidism. The DNA of the CDR3 is TGTGCCAGCAGTGAAGGCAGGGGTGGGGAAAAACTGTTTTTT. Protein sequence: CASSEGRGGEKLFF.